This T cell receptor (beta chain) derives from a study of blood T cells in healthy people across ages. Comments on this clonotype: One end of the junction is discordant with germline, which a read error may explain.

The CDR3 is made up of 13 amino acids. In germline, CDR1 is ENHRY, CDR2 SYGVKD. Together with a sample-barcoded 5' primer, a J-beta primer mix was included in a second PCR lasting roughly 6 to 12 cycles. MiXCR, run by TCRdb on the 5' RACE reads, gives a single entry per CDR3 protein. This table has about 570,000 distinct CDR3 sequences, about 25% appearing once. Healthy individuals of Caucasian origin from Russia, aged roughly 6 to 100, served as donors. The sequencing sample was made of blood. The clonotype comes from a woman aged 65 to 85 in good health. V and J are TRBV10-3 and TRBJ2-2; no reliable D call. CDR3 loop: CAINEREIGELFF. The CDR3 coding sequence is TGTGCCATCAATGAGAGAGAGATCGGGGAGCTGTTTTTT.